The rows below give T cell receptor beta chains drawn from one sample of a study of blood T cell repertoires in COVID-19. The data were produced by immunoSEQ multiplex PCR, yet TCRdb's version contains in-frame clones alone and is incomplete. There are 390,000 or so clones in the sample; 70% to 90% occur only once, and about 10% lies in the top ten. The sample was peripheral blood. The receptors derive from a woman under 40 with COVID-19, enrolled during active disease. CDR3s leave out the opening cysteine and the closing phenylalanine or tryptophan. Some rows have no size entry. The others give once, few or many, or a class for an expanded clone.

J gene	clone size	V gene	CDR3 protein
TRBJ2-1	NA	TRBV30	AWRLVIGEQF
TRBJ2-7	NA	TRBV28	ASTARGQSYEQY
TRBJ2-1	NA	TRBV5-6	ASSRAGTSVSEQF
TRBJ2-3	NA	TRBV9	ASSASGQKGTDTQY
TRBJ2-1	once	TRBV5-4	ASSFPGLAGYNEQF
TRBJ2-7	NA	TRBV7-2	ASSHLGGSYEQY
TRBJ1-2	NA	TRBV19	ASSTHGGWDYGYT
TRBJ2-2	NA	TRBV21-1	ASSKVPDRERTGELF
TRBJ1-1	few	TRBV29-1	SGSGQGNTEAF
TRBJ2-7	once	TRBV5-4	ASSPSSGVPYEQY
TRBJ1-4	NA	TRBV5-1	ASTGTGLDEKLF
TRBJ2-3	NA	TRBV9	ASSVGGLATDTQY
TRBJ1-1	NA	TRBV5-1	ASRASGNTEAF
TRBJ2-3	NA	TRBV7-9	ASSLGQTTIHTDTQY
TRBJ2-7	NA	TRBV5-6	ASSLPSGRPEGSEQY
TRBJ2-7	NA	TRBV28	ASSFQRLLRGEQY
TRBJ2-3	NA	TRBV7-3	ASSPEGGVEDTQY
TRBJ1-6	NA	TRBV3-1/TRBV3-2	ASSQVRGNSPLH
TRBJ2-7	NA	TRBV18	ASSFSYEQY
TRBJ2-7	NA	TRBV4-1	ASSRRGTGEREQY
TRBJ2-3	NA	TRBV11-2	ASSQGLAGTDTQY
TRBJ1-1	NA	TRBV21-1	ASPGTGISEAF
TRBJ1-1	NA	TRBV13	ASSPPTGEDWDTEAF
TRBJ2-1	NA	TRBV5-5	ASSSKPGLAGVDEQF